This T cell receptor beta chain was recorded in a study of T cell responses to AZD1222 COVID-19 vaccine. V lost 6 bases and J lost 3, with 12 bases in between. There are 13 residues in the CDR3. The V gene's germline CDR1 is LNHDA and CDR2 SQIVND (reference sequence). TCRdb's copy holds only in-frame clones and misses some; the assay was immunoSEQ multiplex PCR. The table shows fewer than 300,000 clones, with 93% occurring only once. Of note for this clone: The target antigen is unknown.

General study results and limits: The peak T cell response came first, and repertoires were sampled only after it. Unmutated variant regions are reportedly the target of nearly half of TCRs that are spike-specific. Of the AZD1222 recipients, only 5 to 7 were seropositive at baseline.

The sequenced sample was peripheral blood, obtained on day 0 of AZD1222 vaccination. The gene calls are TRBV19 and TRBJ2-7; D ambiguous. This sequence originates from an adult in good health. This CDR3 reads CASRPAVGYEQYF. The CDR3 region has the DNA TGTGCCAGTAGGCCCGCCGTCGGCTACGAGCAGTACTTC. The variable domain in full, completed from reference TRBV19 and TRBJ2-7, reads DGGITQSPKYLFRKEGQNVTLSCEQNLNHDAMYWYRQDPGQGLRLIYYSQIVNDFQKGDIAEGYSVSREKKESFPLTVTSAQKNPTAFYLCASRPAVGYEQYFGPGTRLTVT.